This passage covers 9 T cell receptor beta chains from one sample sequenced in a study of T cells in Graves' hyperthyroidism and ophthalmopathy (dated by TCRdb to the late 2010s). Library preparation used multiplex PCR. Reads for this sample came from an Illumina HiSeq 2000. The TCR beta CDR3 regions were amplified from RNA transcripts. A first-round RT-PCR of the TCR CDR3 used the HTBI primer set with the Qiagen OneStep RT-PCR kit. TCRdb reanalyzed the raw reads on its own, using fastp at Q25 for trimming and MiXCR for clone calling, and kept in-frame beta chains. Rows are combined by CDR3 protein, so each entry shows the most common genes and DNA. Present in this sample are about 740,000 distinct CDR3 sequences, approximately 14% of which were seen just once. Together, the top ten hold roughly 10% of the sample. The sequenced sample was blood. The receptors shown here come from a woman in her late teens or twenties with Graves' hyperthyroidism.

The chain recombines TRBV15 with TRBJ1-6; a weak D match, TRBD1 (6 bases). The CDR3 runs to 19 residues. Germline V gene data show CDR1 as LNHNV and CDR2 as YYDKDF (reference sequence). The V end was cut by 3 bases, the J end by 0 bases, with 18 bases between. The CDR3 protein is CATSSSGQSSSSYNSPLHF. The CDR3, as DNA: TGTGCCACCAGCAGTTCGGGACAATCATCGAGCTCCTATAATTCACCCCTCCACTTT.

This clonotype was seen many times. The V call is TRBV11-2, the J call TRBJ2-5; 7 bases map to TRBD1. Germline CDR1 SGHAT, CDR2 FQNNGV. After removal of 1 base from V and 4 bases from J, the junction contained 3 bases not matched to a gene. The CDR3 has 14 amino acids. CDR3 nucleotides: TGTGCCAGCAGCTTAGCTCCAGGGGGAGAGACCCAGTACTTC. Protein sequence: CASSLAPGGETQYF.

About this clonotype: This could be a read error, since a much larger clone is one nucleotide away. The chain has TRBV7-9 and TRBJ2-7; TRBD1 agrees at 8 bases. The DNA end is a closer match to TRBJ2-1, so the J assignment may be wrong. The CDR3 has 18 amino acids. Germline lookup yields CDR1 SEHNR and CDR2 FQNEAQ (reference sequence). CDR3 residues: CASSLVDLTGEVGYEQFF. CDR3 sequence (DNA): TGTGCCAGCAGCTTAGTCGACCTGACAGGGGAGGTTGGCTACGAGCAGTTCTTC.

There are many counts of this clonotype. The CDR3 loop reads CASSPRDSGYNEQFF. The CDR3 region has the DNA TGTGCCAGCAGCCCTAGGGACTCTGGCTACAATGAGCAGTTCTTC. The V call is TRBV7-9, the J call TRBJ2-1, with a weak D call TRBD2 (6 bases). The CDR3 covers 15 residues. CDR1 SEHNR and CDR2 FQNEAQ come from the germline V gene (reference sequence). V lost 5 bases and J lost 3, with 14 bases in between.

The rearrangement links TRBV7-9 to TRBJ2-4; TRBD1 agrees at 9 bases. Germline V gene lookup returns CDR1 SEHNR and CDR2 FQNEAQ (reference sequence). The CDR3 is 17 amino acids. V shed 9 bases and J 1 base; nucleotides not matched to a gene: 13. The CDR3 sequence is CASSPITGGLAKNIQYF. In DNA form, the CDR3 reads TGTGCCAGTAGTCCGATAACAGGGGGCCTCGCCAAAAACATTCAGTACTTC.

This clonotype was seen repeatedly, ten times or more. J is TRBJ2-3 and V is TRBV5-1; D gene unclear. This CDR3 comprises 17 residues. Between the trimmed V and J ends, which lost 0 bases and 6 bases, there was a span of 20 bases. Germline V gives CDR1 SGHRS, CDR2 YFSETQ. Here the CDR3 DNA reads TGCGCCAGCAGCTTGGCCGATGTCGAATACTACGGCGATACGCAGTATTTT. Protein: CASSLADVEYYGDTQYF.

This rearrangement joins TRBV12-3 or TRBV12-4 to TRBJ1-1, with D possibly matching TRBD1 (5 bases). This CDR3 is 15 amino acids long. Trimming pared 1 base from V and 4 bases from J, leaving 13 bases between. Here the CDR3 DNA reads TGTGCCAGCAGTTTAGTGCGGACGGGGCGCACTGAAGCTTTCTTT. This gives the protein CASSLVRTGRTEAFF.

Ten or more counts support this clonotype. The J gene is TRBJ2-1, the V gene TRBV7-3; TRBD2 aligns across 15 bases. J was trimmed by 9 bases and V by 4 bases; bases with no gene match: 10. The CDR3 sequence is 17 residues long. The V gene's germline CDR1 is SGHTA and CDR2 FQGTGA. The CDR3 region has the DNA TGTGCCAGCAGCTCTCTCGGGACTAGCGGGAGGAGGGGTGAGCAGTTCTTC. It yields the protein CASSSLGTSGRRGEQFF.

For this clonotype: A read error is possible here, since a much larger clone lies one base away. The CDR3 reads CASGWDNHNEQFF. The CDR3 coding sequence is TGTGCTAGTGGGTGGGACAACCACAATGAGCAGTTCTTC. The V gene is TRBV12-5, the J gene TRBJ2-1, with D possibly being TRBD1 (6 bases). Germline-derived CDR1 and CDR2 are LGHNT and FRNRAP. Between the trimmed V and J ends, which lost 6 bases and 5 bases, there was a span of 11 bases. CDR3 size: 13 residues.